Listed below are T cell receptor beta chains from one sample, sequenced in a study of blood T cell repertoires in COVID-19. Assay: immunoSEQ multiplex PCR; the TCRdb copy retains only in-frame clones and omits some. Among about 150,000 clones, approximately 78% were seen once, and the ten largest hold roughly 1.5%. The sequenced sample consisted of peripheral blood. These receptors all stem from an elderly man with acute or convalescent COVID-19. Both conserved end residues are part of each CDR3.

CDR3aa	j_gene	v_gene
CASSIIGRLGTEAFF	TRBJ1-1	TRBV19
CASGSDRGYYEQYF	TRBJ2-7	TRBV12-5
CAIMTSGGGNEQFF	TRBJ2-1	TRBV10-3
CASSVDGTGTRSGYTF	TRBJ1-2	TRBV9
CARILAQYEQFF	TRBJ2-1	TRBV19
CASSLTGTGTEAFF	TRBJ1-1	TRBV6-2/TRBV6-3
CASSLGAGGTDTQYF	TRBJ2-3	TRBV7-2
CASSLASGVASDTQYF	TRBJ2-3	TRBV7-9
CASSLQGYEQYF	TRBJ2-7	TRBV28
CASSLNVPGRNYGYTF	TRBJ1-2	TRBV5-1
CASRPTGGKGEQYF	TRBJ2-7	TRBV6-5
CSVEQGLNQPQHF	TRBJ1-5	TRBV29-1
CASSQDRDLTYYEQYF	TRBJ2-7	TRBV4-3
CASSLSTGDTQYF	TRBJ2-3	TRBV11-1
CASGRGDNSPLHF	TRBJ1-6	TRBV10-1
CASSHTAGDQETQYF	TRBJ2-5	TRBV5-1
CAWSRGGQGGYTF	TRBJ1-2	TRBV30
CASSPRQFGEQFF	TRBJ2-1	TRBV4-3
CASSHPGQKGDNEQFF	TRBJ2-1	TRBV3-1/TRBV3-2
CASSLRGTVNYGYTF	TRBJ1-2	TRBV5-1
CASSSATGMNTEAFF	TRBJ1-1	TRBV11-1
CASSLRDRKTEAFF	TRBJ1-1	TRBV5-5
CASSGNGRFSEQYF	TRBJ2-7	TRBV6-5
CASSPAPGLGNTEAFF	TRBJ1-1	TRBV7-8
CASRRQGPQETQYF	TRBJ2-5	TRBV19
CASKEGAVAFF	TRBJ1-1	TRBV19